Listed below are T cell receptor beta chains from one sample, sequenced in a study of T cell changes during pregnancy in multiple sclerosis. Assay: immunoSEQ multiplex PCR; the TCRdb copy retains only in-frame clones and omits some. The sample comprises about 98,000 clones, 92% of which are singletons, and roughly 2.3% rests with the top ten. The source was peripheral blood, collected after pregnancy. The origin of the receptors is a female donor in good health, enrolled as a control in a pregnancy study. The CDR3 runs from the conserved cysteine through the conserved F or W. A D gene is named only where the DNA matches it firmly. A clone size is listed for some rows: how often the clone was seen (once, few, many), or a class if it is expanded.

TRBJ2-6,.,TRBV9,once,CASSVGGIGANVLTF,TGTGCCAGCAGCGTAGGGGGCATTGGGGCCAACGTCCTGACTTTC
TRBJ1-4,.,TRBV6-5,once,CASSGGAVSEKLFF,TGTGCCAGCAGTGGGGGGGCAGTGAGTGAAAAACTGTTTTTT
TRBJ2-3,.,TRBV5-4,.,CASSLAADTQYF,TGTGCCAGCAGCTTGGCGGCAGATACGCAGTATTTT
TRBJ2-1,.,TRBV9,once,CASSVISGLSSYNEQFF,TGTGCCAGCAGCGTAATAAGCGGGCTAAGCTCCTACAATGAGCAGTTCTTC
TRBJ2-1,TRBD2,TRBV7-2,once,CASSPRTSGMGDEQFF,TGTGCCAGCAGCCCCCGGACTAGCGGGATGGGCGATGAGCAGTTCTTC
TRBJ2-1,TRBD1,TRBV7-2,.,CASSWGQGYNEQFF,TGTGCCAGCAGCTGGGGACAGGGCTACAATGAGCAGTTCTTC
TRBJ2-5,.,TRBV7-8,.,CASSPWGQRQETQYF,TGTGCCAGCAGCCCATGGGGACAAAGGCAAGAGACCCAGTACTTC
TRBJ1-5,TRBD1,TRBV2,.,CASSEVPGQGSNQPQHF,TGTGCCAGCAGTGAAGTCCCGGGACAGGGGTCGAATCAGCCCCAGCATTTT
TRBJ2-5,TRBD2,TRBV7-2,.,CASSTHLAGTQETQYF,TGTGCCAGCAGCACCCACTTAGCGGGAACACAAGAGACCCAGTACTTC
TRBJ2-1,.,TRBV19,once,CASSSLEGQQFF,TGTGCCAGTTCATCCTTAGAGGGCCAGCAGTTCTTC
TRBJ2-1,TRBD2,TRBV28,.,CASGRRSGSGEQFF,TGTGCCAGCGGTCGTCGTAGCGGGAGTGGTGAGCAGTTCTTC
TRBJ1-1,.,TRBV6-5,.,CASSSHNPPAEAFF,TGTGCCAGCAGTTCCCACAATCCGCCTGCTGAAGCTTTCTTT
TRBJ2-3,TRBD1,TRBV10-1,.,CASSEGGTGTQYF,TGCGCCAGCAGTGAAGGGGGGACAGGTACGCAGTATTTT
TRBJ2-1,.,TRBV7-9,.,CASSLGGLNEQFF,TGTGCCAGCAGCTTAGGGGGGCTCAATGAGCAGTTCTTC
TRBJ2-1,TRBD2,TRBV5-4,.,CASSPALAGGPHEQFF,TGTGCCAGCAGCCCCGCCCTAGCGGGAGGGCCTCATGAGCAGTTCTTC
TRBJ2-5,.,TRBV7-9,.,CASSFVEAGKETQYF,TGTGCCAGCAGCTTTGTGGAGGCGGGCAAAGAGACCCAGTACTTC
TRBJ2-7,TRBD2,TRBV18,.,CASSPGGLAGGHEQYF,TGTGCCAGCTCACCAGGAGGACTAGCGGGAGGGCACGAGCAGTACTTC
TRBJ2-3,TRBD2,TRBV5-1,.,CASTLGMASGGSSTDTQYF,TGCGCCAGCACCCTGGGTATGGCTAGCGGGGGGAGTAGCACAGATACGCAGTATTTT
TRBJ1-1,.,TRBV9,once,CASSSNSNFMNTEAFF,TGTGCCAGCAGCTCGAACTCAAACTTTATGAACACTGAAGCTTTCTTT
TRBJ2-2,TRBD2,TRBV7-9,.,CASSLPSGRANGELFF,TGTGCCAGCAGCCTACCTAGCGGGAGGGCCAACGGGGAGCTGTTTTTT
TRBJ1-2,.,TRBV19,.,CASLSEGFVGYTF,TGTGCCAGCCTATCGGAGGGTTTCGTCGGCTACACCTTC